The T cell receptor beta chain described here comes from a study of T-cell memory formation after mild COVID-19. Study as a whole: The TCR clusters were mostly specific to one donor. Findings and limits, study-wide: Balance between CD4 and CD8 was seen in clones contracting day 15 to 85, and a CD4+ lean was seen in later expanders. For contracting clones, CD4+ ones sat mainly in CM and EM, CD8+ in EMRA. Still unconfirmed is whether the second-wave clones peaking on day 37 recognized SARS-CoV-2.

In TCRdb, the 5' RACE reads were re-called with MiXCR into one record per CDR3 protein. The sample holds 550,000 to 600,000 distinct CDR3 sequences, around a sixth seen once. Trimming left V 7 bases short and J 4 bases short, with 14 bases between. This CDR3 is 14 amino acids long. A note on this clonotype: Its antigen is not identified.

This TCR was sampled from an adult woman who had mild COVID-19 (a few samples of this study predate the infection). Cell type and time point are not known. The V gene is TRBV12-3 or TRBV12-4, the J gene TRBJ1-5; tentative D call: TRBD1 (6 bases). The sample taken for sequencing was PBMCs or a T cell subset sorted from them (not recorded which). CDR3 nucleotides: TGTGCCAGCACCCCGACAGGTCTGAATCAGCCCCAGCATTTT. It yields the protein CASTPTGLNQPQHF.